This T cell receptor (beta chain) is drawn from a study of CD8+ T cells in alopecia areata (dated by TCRdb to the late 2010s). Concerning the study at large: The treated patients took part in an open-label pilot trial in which moderate-to-severe alopecia areata was treated with oral tofacitinib at 5 to 10 mg twice daily. Human TCRbeta sequencing covered scalp tissue and sorted CD4+ and CD8+ peripheral blood T cells from patchy and totalis/universalis alopecia areata patients and healthy controls. In treated patients, disease severity was measured using the SALT score, which gives the percentage of scalp surface area affected. Tofacitinib was administered for 6 to 18 months, and 6 months of follow-up off drug were then conducted to assess delayed response and recurrence. TCRbeta CDR3 regions were amplified by immunoSEQ multiplex PCR using 35 Vbeta forward and 13 Jbeta reverse primers. Patients on tofacitinib were biopsied at baseline and after 4 and 24 weeks of treatment, and several of the patients also had a later scalp biopsy. Scalp clonality was compared across normal scalp (n=4), patchy alopecia areata scalp (n=8), and alopecia totalis/universalis scalp (n=8). RNA was extracted with the PAXgene miRNA kit for fixed scalp, the miRNeasy kit for PBMCs, and the RNeasy kit for mouse skin. High-throughput TCRbeta sequencing was used to examine T cell clonal expansion in alopecia areata in both the C3H/HeJ mouse model and human patients.

Libraries were built with the immunoSEQ multiplex PCR assay. For TCR sequencing, RNA was extracted from every sample and reverse transcribed into cDNA to serve as template. SuperScript III was used for first-strand cDNA synthesis, primed with a 2:1 mix of oligo-dT and random hexamers. Amplification bias was assessed with a synthetic immune receptor repertoire, and residual bias was removed computationally. On the study's bioinformatics: Raw reads were preprocessed to remove errors, and CDR3 was defined according to IMGT conventions as the region from the conserved cysteine to phenylalanine. Clonality was computed as 1 minus the Shannon entropy, with the entropy normalized by log2 of the number of productive unique TCRs. Whether scalp clones were CD4 or CD8 was inferred by matching scalp TCRbeta sequences against CD4 and CD8 repertoires sorted from blood. This is the immuneACCESS table as TCRdb keeps it, with only in-frame sequences that have V and J called. A part of the clones is gone; compared with another copy, unresolved V genes explain less than half, and the rest is unexplained. From that table come the V and J calls and clone size; the DNA was used to work out D and trimming. The sample profile shows fewer than 250,000 clones; roughly three fifths of them were found once. Of the sample, around 0.69% is held by the ten largest clones.

General study outcomes and caveats: With tofacitinib, both scalp clonality and the number of expanded CD8+ clones among the top 100 scalp clones went down significantly. Many expanded lesional clones were found to persist in scalp and blood during tofacitinib treatment, and relapse after treatment cessation may be partly explained by this persistence. Compared with mice, TCR sequences shared between patients were less clear, possibly partly because of HLA diversity across the patient population. The treated cohort was small, with a single nonresponder, so links between baseline CD8+ expansion and response need larger studies. Compared with normal scalp, lesional scalp had higher clonality and more expanded CD8+ clones, particularly in alopecia totalis/universalis, a pattern that suggests antigenic drive. Unlike mouse skin, which is dominated by gammadelta T cells, normal human skin has resident alphabeta T cells that are also sequenced, and this complicates analysis of the scalp TCR repertoire.

Read against the paper, the sample's time point label means: approximately 4 weeks on oral tofacitinib. The treatment or condition label on this specimen signifies: oral pan-JAK inhibitor, 5-10 mg twice daily. Peripheral blood and lesional scalp punch biopsies were obtained from patients with alopecia areata. PBMCs were isolated by density centrifugation and stained for CD3, CD4 and CD8, after which CD4+ and CD8+ T cells were sorted on a FACSAria. In regard to this clone: This clone's antigen is unknown. Per-nucleotide qualities are absent, and no much larger clonotype sits a single base away.

The CDR3 runs 14 amino acids, cysteine and phenylalanine included. Of all the DNA, just the CDR3 is kept, 42 bases in frame from base 1. CDR1 is given as MNHNS and CDR2 as SASEGT, both from the germline V gene. V sheds 8 bases and J sheds 6 bases, leaving 18 bases between their ends. The receptor's source is a human donor with alopecia areata. Recombination joined TRBV6-1 with TRBJ2-3; TRBD1 is a weak D gene call, 5 bases matching. Specimen: CD4+ T cells sorted from blood, collected at week 4, from a patient treated with tofacitinib. The CDR3 loop reads CASRKLIGADTQYF. The nucleotide sequence is given as TGTGCCAGCCGAAAGCTGATAGGGGCGGATACGCAGTATTTT.